The subject of this entry is one T cell receptor (beta chain). As yet, its antigen is unknown. Method: immunoSEQ multiplex PCR; TCRdb's copy keeps in-frame clones and lacks some. The table records over 150,000 clones, approximately 92% of them present only once. Germline CDR1 is SGHRS and CDR2 is YFSETQ. CDR3 length: 16 residues. Trimming stripped 2 bases from V and 0 bases from J, with 11 bases between. This sample stems from a study of T cell responses to AZD1222 COVID-19 vaccine. Regarding the study as a whole: Clonal diversity was possibly underestimated, and the donors were mostly white British, with more females. Distributed over spike, vaccine-associated CD4 TCRs predominated at 160-218 and 743-854. Compared with day 0, the breadth and depth of the Spike-specific TCR repertoire rose significantly after two doses of AZD1222.

Sequenced material: peripheral blood, taken 28 days after the second dose of the MenACWY control vaccine. The origin of this receptor is an adult who received the MenACWY meningococcal vaccine as a control. The rearrangement links TRBV5-1 to TRBJ2-2; D gene uncertain. In nucleotides, the CDR3 is TGCGCCAGCAGCTTAAGCTACCAGACGAACACCGGGGAGCTGTTTTTT. Translated, it gives CASSLSYQTNTGELFF. The variable domain in full, with the rest retrieved from reference TRBV5-1 and TRBJ2-2, is KAGVTQTPRYLIKTRGQQVTLSCSPISGHRSVSWYQQTPGQGLQFLFEYFSETQRNKGNFPGRFSGRQFSNSRSEMNVSTLELGDSALYLCASSLSYQTNTGELFFGEGSRLTVL.